The 15 T cell receptor beta chains listed next were all sequenced from one sample in a study of blood T cell repertoires in COVID-19. Clones were read by immunoSEQ multiplex PCR, and TCRdb kept only the in-frame ones, dropping some. Of 100,000 to 150,000 clones listed, roughly three quarters are singletons. What was sequenced was peripheral blood. Receptor source: a woman in her seventies with acute or convalescent COVID-19.

The chain couples TRBV11-2 to TRBJ1-5; 8 bases agree with TRBD1. The CDR3 has 14 amino acids. The V segment lost 6 bases and the J segment 6 bases; nucleotides outside the gene matches: 7. Germline loops: CDR1 SGHAT, CDR2 FQNNGV. The DNA for the CDR3 is TGTGCCAGCAGTCCGAACAGGGGGGGTCAGCCCCAGCATTTT. As protein: CASSPNRGGQPQHF.

The genes are TRBV19 and TRBJ1-1; tentative D call: TRBD1 (5 bases). Deletions cut 3 bases from V and 0 bases from J, with 8 bases between. The CDR3 has 14 residues. CDR1 and CDR2 (germline): LNHDA, SQIVND (reference sequence). The CDR3 here is CASSMGRVNTEAFF. DNA for the CDR3: TGTGCCAGTAGTATGGGCAGGGTGAACACTGAAGCTTTCTTT.

This clone appeared a few times. The rearrangement uses TRBV7-9 and TRBJ1-3; D remains ambiguous. This CDR3 has 14 amino acids. V was clipped by 3 bases and J by 0 bases, with 6 bases between them. Germline CDR1 SEHNR, CDR2 FQNEAQ (reference sequence). CDR3 residues: CASSFPSSGNTIYF. The CDR3 coding sequence is TGTGCCAGCAGCTTTCCTAGCTCTGGAAACACCATATATTTT.

There are a few counts of this clone. The J gene is TRBJ1-1, the V gene TRBV25-1, with D maybe TRBD1 (6 bases). V lost 1 base and J 4 bases, leaving 13 bases between the germline ends. CDR3 length: 15 residues. Germline V gene lookup returns CDR1 MGHDK and CDR2 SYGVNS. The CDR3 DNA follows: TGTGCCAGCAGTGAATCGGCGACAGGTGGCACTGAAGCTTTCTTT. This sequence encodes CASSESATGGTEAFF.

The V call is TRBV19, the J call TRBJ2-7; 10 bases agree with TRBD1. The CDR3 totals 14 residues. CDR1 LNHDA and CDR2 SQIVND come from the germline V gene (reference sequence). V was clipped by 5 bases and J by 7 bases; unmatched bases: 8. The chain's CDR3 is CASSSGQGMREQYF. CDR3 bases: TGTGCCAGTAGTTCGGGACAGGGGATGAGGGAGCAGTACTTC.

The rearrangement uses TRBV9 and TRBJ2-2, with TRBD1 matching 8 bases. The CDR3 loop spans 15 amino acids. In germline, CDR1 is SGDLS, CDR2 YYNGEE. Trimming at V came to 0 bases and at J to 7 bases, leaving 5 bases not matched to a gene. CDR3 coding DNA: TGTGCCAGCAGCGTAGGGACAGGGCCCGGCGGGGAGCTGTTTTTT. Its translation: CASSVGTGPGGELFF.

This clone was observed a handful of times. The V and J genes are TRBV3-1 (or the pseudogene TRBV3-2) and TRBJ2-1, with D possibly being TRBD2 (6 bases). Germline V gene lookup returns CDR1 LGHDT and CDR2 YNNKEL (reference sequence). V was trimmed by 3 bases and J by 10 bases, leaving 13 bases between them. CDR3 length: 13 amino acids. The CDR3 reads CASSHGGGREQFF. CDR3 coding DNA: TGTGCCAGCAGCCACGGGGGAGGTCGCGAGCAGTTCTTC.

The chain combines TRBV27 with TRBJ2-1; TRBD1 is a possible D gene (5 bases). The CDR3 has 17 residues. Between the trimmed V and J ends, which lost 2 bases and 5 bases, there was a span of 19 bases. Germline loops: CDR1 MNHEY, CDR2 SMNVEV (reference sequence). The CDR3 region is CASSLRPRRQGHNEQFF. CDR3 nucleotide sequence: TGTGCCAGCAGTTTAAGACCCCGGCGGCAGGGTCACAATGAGCAGTTCTTC.

The chain joins TRBV10-1 to TRBJ2-1; a weak D match, TRBD2 (5 bases). CDR1 and CDR2 (germline): WNHNN, SYGVQD (reference sequence). Trimming removed 2 bases from V and 0 bases from J, with 14 bases in between. This CDR3 has 17 residues. CDR3 region: CASSEAGRGSSYNEQFF. CDR3 DNA: TGCGCCAGCAGTGAGGCTGGTCGGGGAAGCTCCTACAATGAGCAGTTCTTC.

The CDR3 nucleotides read TGTGCCAGCAGCTTGGTAGCAGGGGGCAATCAGCCCCAGCATTTT. Protein: CASSLVAGGNQPQHF. The J gene is TRBJ1-5, the V gene TRBV5-5; D is possibly TRBD1 (6 bases). Trimming pared 0 bases from V and 2 bases from J, leaving 9 bases between. Looked up from germline, CDR1 is SGHKS and CDR2 is YYEKEE (reference sequence). This CDR3 region has 15 residues.

The rearrangement uses TRBV19 and TRBJ1-5, with D perhaps TRBD1 (6 bases). Germline values: CDR1 LNHDA, CDR2 SQIVND (reference sequence). The CDR3 spans 12 residues. V shed 3 bases and J shed 12 bases, with 12 bases lying between them. The CDR3 DNA is TGTGCCAGTAGTATTGGGGACACCGGCCAGCATTTT. Residues: CASSIGDTGQHF.

This clone showed up just once. The gene calls are TRBV7-8 and TRBJ1-2; D is unclear. The ends were cut back, 0 bases at V and 5 bases at J, with 16 bases in the middle. The germline gives CDR1 SGHVS, CDR2 FQNEAQ. CDR3 length equals 16 residues. CDR3 residues: CASSLAHGGAEYGYTF. Here the CDR3 DNA reads TGTGCCAGCAGCTTAGCGCACGGCGGCGCGGAGTATGGCTACACCTTC.

The V and J genes are TRBV5-1 and TRBJ2-2; unclear D gene. Germline V CDR1 and CDR2: SGHRS, YFSETQ. The germline V and J ends were trimmed by 0 bases and 1 base, with 7 bases remaining between them. The CDR3 has 15 amino acids. For the CDR3, the DNA is TGCGCCAGCAGCTTGGTTGGCCAGAACACCGGGGAGCTGTTTTTT. Translation gives CASSLVGQNTGELFF.

The chain uses TRBV18 and TRBJ1-1; no reliable D call. V dropped 6 bases and J dropped 3 bases, with 11 bases sitting between them. The CDR3 length is 13 residues. Germline CDR1 KGHSH, CDR2 LQKENI. CDR3 loop: CASSSDRDTEAFF. DNA of the CDR3: TGTGCCAGCTCCTCCGATCGGGACACTGAAGCTTTCTTT.

This clone was seen more than once but under ten times. This chain links TRBV9 with TRBJ1-1; 9 nucleotides align to TRBD1. Trimming at V came to 0 bases and at J to 3 bases, leaving 12 bases not matched to a gene. Germline CDR1 is SGDLS and CDR2 is YYNGEE. This CDR3 spans 18 amino acids. CDR3 amino acids: CASSVAEQGADDHTEAFF. The CDR3 bases are TGTGCCAGCAGCGTAGCTGAACAGGGGGCGGATGATCACACTGAAGCTTTCTTT.